Listed here is a single TCR beta chain. The antigen remains undetermined. The data derive from a study of blood T cells in healthy people across ages. This CDR3 comprises 13 residues. The V gene lost 7 bases and the J gene lost 2 bases, with 12 bases spanning the gap. Germline V gene sequence: CDR1 DFQATT, CDR2 SNEGSKA (reference sequence). Then a second PCR, running roughly 7 to 11 cycles, was carried out with a sample-barcoded 5' primer and a J-beta primer mix. A 12-random-nucleotide template-switch adaptor tagged each cDNA molecule. All samples yielded 2.5 million or more CDR3-containing paired-end reads. TCRdb redid the calling of the 5' RACE reads with MiXCR, one entry per CDR3 protein. The data contain around 1.5 million distinct CDR3 sequences, 45% to 70% of them singletons. Regarding the study as a whole: TCR beta diversity tracked closely with naive T cell percentage. Unsorted PBMC input precluded a conclusive naive versus antigen-experienced comparison.

The chain employs TRBV20-1 and TRBJ2-1; D possibly matches TRBD1 or TRBD2 (5 bases each). This receptor was taken from a man aged 18 to 35 in good health. The sample was blood. The CDR3 nucleotides are TGCAGTGAGGGGACCAAGACCTACAATGAGCAGTTCTTC. Translated: CSEGTKTYNEQFF.